This T cell receptor beta chain emerged from a study of response to subunit inactivated influenza vaccine. General study findings and limits: Each seasonal flu vaccination may recruit only limited new T cells, authors suggested.

Comment on this clonotype: Its target is unknown.

TCRdb recomputed calls from the RT-PCR reads with MiXCR, one row per CDR3 protein. Seen here are some 850,000 distinct CDR3 sequences, under 20% observed once, and the top ten hold about a tenth. The V end lost 3 bases, the J end lost 6 bases, and 14 bases lay between the germline ends. Germline assignment: CDR1 KGHSH and CDR2 LQKENI. The CDR3 length is 14 residues. The chain employs TRBV18 and TRBJ1-2, with D uncertain. The sequence was obtained from a man aged 45-65 years who received an inactivated influenza vaccine. The sequencing here drew on PBMCs from blood, taken 5 days after vaccination. CDR3 sequence (DNA): TGTGCCAGCTCACCTCGGACGGCGTTTGATGGCTACACCTTC. Amino acids: CASSPRTAFDGYTF.